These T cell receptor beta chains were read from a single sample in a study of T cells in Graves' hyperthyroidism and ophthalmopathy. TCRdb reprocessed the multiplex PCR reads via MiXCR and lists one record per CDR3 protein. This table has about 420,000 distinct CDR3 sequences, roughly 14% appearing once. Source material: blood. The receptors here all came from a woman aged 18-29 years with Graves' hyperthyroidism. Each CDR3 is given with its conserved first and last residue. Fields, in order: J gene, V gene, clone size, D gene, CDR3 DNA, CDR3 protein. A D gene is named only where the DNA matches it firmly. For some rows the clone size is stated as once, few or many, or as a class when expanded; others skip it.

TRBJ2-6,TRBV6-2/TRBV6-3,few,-,TGTGCCAGCAGTACCGCGGGACCAGATATCCGGTCTGGGGCCAACGTCCTGACTTTC,CASSTAGPDIRSGANVLTF
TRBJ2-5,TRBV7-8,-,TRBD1,TGTGCCAGCAGCTTATGGGACAGGGGGCTCCAAGAGACCCAGTACTTC,CASSLWDRGLQETQYF
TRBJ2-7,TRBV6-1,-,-,TGTGCCAGCGGATATTCCCGGGACGGCTCCTACGAGCAGTACTTC,CASGYSRDGSYEQYF
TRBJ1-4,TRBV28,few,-,TGTGCCAGCAGTCGGTCTCCGGACCACAATGAAAAACTGTTTTTT,CASSRSPDHNEKLFF
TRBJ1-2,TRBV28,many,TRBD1,TGTGCCACCCGGACAGGGGGCTATGGCTACACCTTC,CATRTGGYGYTF
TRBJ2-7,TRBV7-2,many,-,TGTGCCAGCAGCCAAAGACCGGGGAGGGGGTCCTACGAGCAGTACTTC,CASSQRPGRGSYEQYF
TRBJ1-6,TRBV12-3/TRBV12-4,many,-,TGTGCCAGCAGTTTAATGGCCAGGGAGACAAGTAATTCACCCCTCCACTTT,CASSLMARETSNSPLHF
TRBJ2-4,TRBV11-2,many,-,TGTGCCAGCAGCCTAAAAATAGCTCGGTGGCAGGACTTAGCCAAAAACATTCAGTACTTC,CASSLKIARWQDLAKNIQYF
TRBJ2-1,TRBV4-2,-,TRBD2,TGTGCCAGCAGCCAAGCCTCGGCGAGCGGGAACGGCGGTGAGCAGTTCTTC,CASSQASASGNGGEQFF
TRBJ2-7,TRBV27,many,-,TGTGCCAGCAGTTTAAAGGCGTCCTACGAGCAGTACTTC,CASSLKASYEQYF
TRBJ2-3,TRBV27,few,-,TGTGCCAGCAGTTTATCTGACAGCACAGATACGCAGTATTTT,CASSLSDSTDTQYF
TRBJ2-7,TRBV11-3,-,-,TGTGCCAGCAGCCCAGGGACCACACCCGAGCAGTACTTC,CASSPGTTPEQYF
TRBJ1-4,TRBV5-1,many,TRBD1,TGCGCCAGCAGCTTGGAACAGGGGGGGTCTAATGAAAAACTGTTTTTT,CASSLEQGGSNEKLFF
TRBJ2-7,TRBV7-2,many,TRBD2,TGTGCCAGCAGCTTATTTAGGGCTAGCGGGAGTTCCTACGAGCAGTACTTC,CASSLFRASGSSYEQYF
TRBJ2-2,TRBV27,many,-,TGTGCCAGCAGCCCTTATGGAGGGGTAAGGGCTGGCGGGGAGCTGTTTTTT,CASSPYGGVRAGGELFF
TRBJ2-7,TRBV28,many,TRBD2,TGTGCCAGCGAACTAGCGGGGTTTGGGTACGAGCAGTACTTC,CASELAGFGYEQYF
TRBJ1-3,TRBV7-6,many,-,TGTGCCAGCAGCGTCAGCCACAGGAGTGGAAACACCATATATTTT,CASSVSHRSGNTIYF